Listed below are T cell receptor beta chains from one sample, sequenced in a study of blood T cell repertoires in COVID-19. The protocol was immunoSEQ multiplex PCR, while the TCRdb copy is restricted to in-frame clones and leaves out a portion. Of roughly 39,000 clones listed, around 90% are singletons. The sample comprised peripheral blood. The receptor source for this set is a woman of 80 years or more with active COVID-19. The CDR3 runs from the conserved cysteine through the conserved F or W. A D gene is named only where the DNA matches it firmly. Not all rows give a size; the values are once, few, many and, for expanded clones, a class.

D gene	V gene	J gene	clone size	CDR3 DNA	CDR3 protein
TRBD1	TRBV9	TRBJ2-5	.	TGTGCCAGCAGCGAACAGGGGATGGGGGAGACCCAGTACTTC	CASSEQGMGETQYF
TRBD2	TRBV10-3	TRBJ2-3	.	TGTGCCATCAGTGAACCTACTAGCGGGGGGAGGAATACGCAGTATTTT	CAISEPTSGGRNTQYF
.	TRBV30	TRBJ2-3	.	TGTGCCTGGAGTGTAAGGAGGGCAGATACGCAGTATTTT	CAWSVRRADTQYF
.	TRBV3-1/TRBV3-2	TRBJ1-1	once	TGTGCCAGCAGCCAAGGCAGGGGAAAGGCTGAAGCTTTCTTT	CASSQGRGKAEAFF
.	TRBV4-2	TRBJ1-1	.	TGTGCCAGCAGCCAAGAGGGCTTTAAGACTGAAGCTTTCTTT	CASSQEGFKTEAFF
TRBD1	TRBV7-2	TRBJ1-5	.	TGTGCCAGCAGCGGGCAGGGGGCTGGCAATCAGCCCCAGCATTTT	CASSGQGAGNQPQHF
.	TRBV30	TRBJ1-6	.	TGTGCCTGGCGGTTGAATTCACCCCTCCACTTT	CAWRLNSPLHF
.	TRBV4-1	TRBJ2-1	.	TGCGCCAGCAGCGACTCCGGGACAAGGGATGAGCAGTTCTTC	CASSDSGTRDEQFF
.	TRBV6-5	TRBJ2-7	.	TGTGCCAGCAGTTACGCGACGGGGAGCTCCTACGAGCAGTACTTC	CASSYATGSSYEQYF
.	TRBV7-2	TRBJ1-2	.	TGTGCCAGCAGCTCCTACTGGGCGTTCGATGGCTACACCTTC	CASSSYWAFDGYTF
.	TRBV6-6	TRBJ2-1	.	TGTGCCAGCAGTTACCCCTCAGGGCAGGGCGAGCAGTTCTTC	CASSYPSGQGEQFF
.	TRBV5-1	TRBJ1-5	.	TGCGCCAGCAGCCAGACAGGCGGCCGAGGGCAGCCCCAGCATTTT	CASSQTGGRGQPQHF
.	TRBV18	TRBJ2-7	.	TGTGCCAGCTCACCACAGGGGCGCTTCGACGAGCAGTACTTC	CASSPQGRFDEQYF
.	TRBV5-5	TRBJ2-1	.	TGTGCCAGCAGCTTGACGGGGGATGAGCAGTTCTTC	CASSLTGDEQFF
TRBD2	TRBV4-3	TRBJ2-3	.	TGCGCCAGCAGCCAAGGGGAGGCTAGCGGGGGGTATACAGATACGCAGTATTTT	CASSQGEASGGYTDTQYF
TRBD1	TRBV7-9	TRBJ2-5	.	TGTGCCAGCAGCTGGGGACAGGGGCGCCAAGAGACCCAGTACTTC	CASSWGQGRQETQYF
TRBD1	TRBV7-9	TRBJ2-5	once	TGTGCCAGCACCCTGAGGACAGGACAAGAGACCCAGTACTTC	CASTLRTGQETQYF
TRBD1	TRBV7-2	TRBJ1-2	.	TGTGCCAGCAGCTTAGTTTCCCCAGGGGGCGACTATGGCTACACCTTC	CASSLVSPGGDYGYTF
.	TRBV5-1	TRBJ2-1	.	TGCGCCAGCAGCCCCCAAGTGGGGGCCGCGGGCAATGAGCAGTTCTTC	CASSPQVGAAGNEQFF
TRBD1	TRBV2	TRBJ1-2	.	TGTGCCAGCAGTCGACAGGGGGCCGGCGGCTACACCTTC	CASSRQGAGGYTF
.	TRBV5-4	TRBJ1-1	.	TGTGCCAGCAGCCGGACTGTGAACACTGAAGCTTTCTTT	CASSRTVNTEAFF
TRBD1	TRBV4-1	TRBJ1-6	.	TGCGCCAGCAGCCAAAATAAAATGGGACAGAATAATTCACCCCTCCACTTT	CASSQNKMGQNNSPLHF
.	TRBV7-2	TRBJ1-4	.	TGTGCCAGCAGCCCAAGGGGCGTAAAACTGTTTTTT	CASSPRGVKLFF
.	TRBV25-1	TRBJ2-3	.	TGTGCCAGCAACACTGGGAGCACCGTCACAGATACGCAGTATTTT	CASNTGSTVTDTQYF
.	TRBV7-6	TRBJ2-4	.	TGTGCCAGCAGCTTATACGGTCGTCAGGGGCAGGCAAACATTCAGTACTTC	CASSLYGRQGQANIQYF
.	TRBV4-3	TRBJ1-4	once	TGCGCCAGCAGCCAATCAGGGGTGCGCCAGAATGAAAAACTGTTTTTT	CASSQSGVRQNEKLFF
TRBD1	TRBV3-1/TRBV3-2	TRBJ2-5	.	TGTGCCACCCCCCGGGACAGGGGAGGAGAGACCCAGTACTTC	CATPRDRGGETQYF
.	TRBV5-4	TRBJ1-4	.	TGTGCCAGCAGCTTGGAGGGGGGGACTAATGAAAAACTGTTTTTT	CASSLEGGTNEKLFF
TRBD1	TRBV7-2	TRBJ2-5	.	TGTGCCAGCACAACCGACAGGGGACACGCACAGACCCAGTACTTC	CASTTDRGHAQTQYF
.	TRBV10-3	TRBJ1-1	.	TGTGCCATCAGTACCTTAGACAGCACTGAAGCTTTCTTT	CAISTLDSTEAFF
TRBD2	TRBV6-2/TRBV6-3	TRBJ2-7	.	TGTGCCAGCAGTTACTCCTGGGGGGGCTCCTACGAGCAGTACTTC	CASSYSWGGSYEQYF
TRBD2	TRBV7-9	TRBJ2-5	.	TGTGCCAGCCGCCCGATGGGGACTAGCGGGGGAGAGACCCAGTACTTC	CASRPMGTSGGETQYF
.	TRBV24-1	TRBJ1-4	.	TGTGCCACCAGTGCCCCGGGGTCGGGGTTAACTAATGAAAAACTGTTTTTT	CATSAPGSGLTNEKLFF
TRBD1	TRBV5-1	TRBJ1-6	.	TGCGCCAGCAGCTTGCGGGGCAGGGGGGATTCACCCCTCCACTTT	CASSLRGRGDSPLHF
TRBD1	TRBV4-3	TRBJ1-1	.	TGCGCCAGCAGCCAAGATCTTCGACAGGGATGGGGGAACACTGAAGCTTTCTTT	CASSQDLRQGWGNTEAFF
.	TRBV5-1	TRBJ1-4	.	TGCGCCAGCAGCCCGACAGCGGGGACGAGGAACGAGGAAAAACTGTTTTTT	CASSPTAGTRNEEKLFF
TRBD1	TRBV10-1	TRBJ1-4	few	TGCGCCAGCAGTGCTTCTACAGGGGTAGCGGATGAAAAACTGTTTTTT	CASSASTGVADEKLFF
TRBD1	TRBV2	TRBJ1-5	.	TGTGCCAGCAGTTTCGGACAGGGGATTCAGCCCCAGCATTTT	CASSFGQGIQPQHF
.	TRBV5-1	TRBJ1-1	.	TGCGCCAGCAGCGTCCCGGGGGTGAACACTGAAGCTTTCTTT	CASSVPGVNTEAFF
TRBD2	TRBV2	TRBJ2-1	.	TGTGCCAGCAGTCGGGGAGCGCTAGCGGGGGTGGATGAGCAGTTCTTC	CASSRGALAGVDEQFF
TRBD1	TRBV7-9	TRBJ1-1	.	TGTGCCAGCAGCTCCGATTGGGACAGGGGGGTGGGCACTGAAGCTTTCTTT	CASSSDWDRGVGTEAFF
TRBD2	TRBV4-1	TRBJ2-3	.	TGCGCCAGCACCCTCGCGGGAAGCGGGGGGGCCGGAGATACGCAGTATTTT	CASTLAGSGGAGDTQYF
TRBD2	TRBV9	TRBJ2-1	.	TGTGCCAGCAGCGTAGGGGGCGGCGGGGGGCCAAGAAATGAGCAGTTCTTC	CASSVGGGGGPRNEQFF